The next 16 T cell receptor beta chains were all read from a single sample in a study of shared clonotypes between healthy human individuals. TCRdb's table, derived via immunoSEQ multiplex PCR, lists solely in-frame clones and lacks some. The table lists about 2 million clones, approximately 94% of them singletons. The naive CD8 population came from CD45RO-negative cells selected for CCR7, without terminally differentiated effector memory CD45RA+ cells. The sequenced material came from naive CD8+ T cells sorted from blood. These receptors were collected from a man aged 18 to 29 in good health.

The chain couples TRBV7-9 to TRBJ2-7, with 8 bases that match TRBD2. V lost 2 bases to trimming and J lost 5 bases; unmatched junction nucleotides: 11. CDR1 is SEHNR and CDR2 is FQNEAQ in the germline V gene (reference sequence). The CDR3 length is 16 residues. The CDR3 DNA is TGTGCCAGCAGCTTACCAGCGGGGGCCCGTCCGGACGAGCAGTACTTC. Its translation: CASSLPAGARPDEQYF.

This clone has only one observation. The J gene is TRBJ1-6, the V gene TRBV5-5; 8 bases are a match to TRBD1. The germline gives CDR1 SGHKS, CDR2 YYEKEE (reference sequence). The CDR3 contains 14 residues. The J segment lost 7 bases and the V segment lost 2 bases, leaving 2 bases of the junction unmatched. Here the CDR3 DNA reads TGTGCCAGCAGCTTAACAGGGGGGAATTCACCCCTCCACTTT. Translated, it gives CASSLTGGNSPLHF. The whole variable domain, remainder taken from reference TRBV5-5 and TRBJ1-6, is DAGVTQSPTHLIKTRGQQVTLRCSPISGHKSVSWYQQVLGQGPQFIFQYYEKEERGRGNFPDRFSARQFPNYSSELNVNALLLGDSALYLCASSLTGGNSPLHFGNGTRLTVT.

V usage is TRBV7-9 and J usage is TRBJ2-5; maybe TRBD2 (6 bases). The J call is uncertain, as TRBJ2-7 better fits the DNA end. Germline V gives CDR1 SEHNR, CDR2 FQNEAQ (reference sequence). This CDR3 has 14 amino acids. CDR3 sequence reads: CASSRRLDSYEQYF. In DNA, the CDR3 is TGTGCCAGCAGCCGTCGACTAGACTCCTACGAGCAGTACTTC.

V is TRBV5-6 and J is TRBJ2-7; D is perhaps TRBD2 (6 bases). Looked up from germline, CDR1 is SGHDT and CDR2 is YYEEEE. V was shortened by 0 bases and J by 2 bases, with 9 bases between the two germline ends. The CDR3 is 14 amino acids. This CDR3 reads CASSLDRRAYEQYF. CDR3 DNA: TGTGCCAGCAGCTTGGACAGGAGGGCCTACGAGCAGTACTTC.

The V call is TRBV6-5, the J call TRBJ1-2; TRBD1 is a possible D gene (5 bases). Trimming removed 6 bases from V and 8 bases from J, with 13 bases in between. Germline CDR1 is MNHEY and CDR2 is SVGAGI. CDR3 length: 12 residues. This chain's CDR3 is CASSGARAGYTF. DNA of the CDR3: TGTGCCAGCAGCGGGGCCCGGGCGGGCTACACCTTC.

A remark on this clone: At the DNA level, this CDR3 is encoded by other sequences in the same sample as well. The V call is TRBV30, the J call TRBJ1-5, with 7 bases fitting TRBD1. V dropped 1 base and J dropped 3; count of bases not matched to a gene: 3. Germline V gives CDR1 GTSNPN, CDR2 SVGIG (reference sequence). The CDR3 sequence is 14 residues long. CDR3 region: CAWSEGQDNQPQHF. Here the CDR3 DNA reads TGTGCCTGGAGTGAAGGACAGGACAATCAGCCCCAGCATTTT. The complete variable domain, with remaining parts taken from reference TRBV30 and TRBJ1-5, reads SQTIHQWPATLVQPVGSPLSLECTVEGTSNPNLYWYRQAAGRGLQLLFYSVGIGQISSEVPQNLSASRPQDRQFILSSKKLLLSDSGFYLCAWSEGQDNQPQHFGDGTRLSIL.

The gene calls are TRBV11-2 and TRBJ2-7, with a possible D match to TRBD2 (5 bases). The CDR3 covers 15 residues. Trimming took 3 bases from V and 1 from J, leaving 13 bases between them. Germline V gives CDR1 SGHAT, CDR2 FQNNGV. The CDR3 protein is CASSFPSSGSYEQYF. The CDR3 coding sequence is TGTGCCAGCAGCTTTCCATCCTCGGGGTCCTACGAGCAGTACTTC.

The chain links TRBV5-4 to TRBJ2-5; TRBD2 matches at 15 bases. The germline V gene has CDR1 SGHNT and CDR2 YYREEE (reference sequence). CDR3 length: 16 residues. V shed 0 bases and J 4 bases; nucleotides not matched to a gene: 1. The CDR3: CASSLGGLAGGETQYF. The CDR3 region has the DNA TGTGCCAGCAGCTTGGGGGGACTAGCGGGAGGAGAGACCCAGTACTTC.

The gene calls are TRBV2 and TRBJ2-3; 10 bases are shared with TRBD2. The CDR3 is made up of 14 amino acids. Per germline, CDR1 SNHLY and CDR2 FYNNEI. Unmatched junction bases numbered 6, after V lost 8 bases and J lost 4 bases. CDR3 amino acids: CASSLAGVADTQYF. Here the CDR3 DNA reads TGTGCCAGCTCGCTAGCGGGAGTAGCAGATACGCAGTATTTT.

Turning to this clone: Other DNA variants within this sample encode the same CDR3. The genes are TRBV7-6 and TRBJ2-7; D could derive from TRBD1 or TRBD2 (5 bases each). The CDR3 contains 13 residues. Germline values: CDR1 SGHVS, CDR2 FNYEAQ. Trimming cost V 5 bases and J 3 bases, with 11 bases left between them. CDR3 loop: CASSLRDDYEQYF. In nucleotides, the CDR3 is TGTGCCAGCAGCCTCCGGGACGACTACGAGCAGTACTTC.

The gene calls are TRBV4-1 and TRBJ1-4; no definite D call. V was trimmed by 3 bases and J by 4 bases, leaving 6 bases between them. The CDR3 contains 13 residues. Germline CDR1 and CDR2: MGHRA and YSYEKL. CDR3 bases: TGCGCCAGCAGCCACGACTTTAATGAAAAACTGTTTTTT. This translates into CASSHDFNEKLFF.

The rearrangement links TRBV11-2 to TRBJ2-5; 8 positions match TRBD1. TRBJ2-7 explains the end of the DNA better; the J call may be wrong. This CDR3 region has 15 residues. From germline, CDR1 is SGHAT and CDR2 FQNNGV. In nucleotides, the CDR3 is TGTGCCAGCAGCTTCCCCGAGACAGGGGCCTACGAGCAGTACTTC. This translates into CASSFPETGAYEQYF.

This sequence joins TRBV4-2 and TRBJ2-1; 12 bases fit TRBD2. The CDR3 has 16 residues. Germline CDR1 reads LGHNA; CDR2 reads YNFKEQ. Unmatched junction bases numbered 4, after V lost 5 bases and J lost 2 bases. The DNA of the CDR3 is TGTGCCAGCAGCTCACTAGCGGGGGGCCCCTACAATGAGCAGTTCTTC. Translating gives CASSSLAGGPYNEQFF.

CDR3 bases: TGTGCCAGCAGCCCCTGGGACAGCGGGTTAAGGGAGCTGTTTTTT. Its protein is CASSPWDSGLRELFF. V gene TRBV7-9 combines with J gene TRBJ2-2, with D maybe TRBD1 (7 bases). The CDR3 sequence is 15 residues long. V was shortened by 5 bases and J by 9 bases, with 19 bases between the two germline ends. The germline V gene has CDR1 SEHNR and CDR2 FQNEAQ (reference sequence).

This clone was counted once. The chain recombines TRBV7-2 with TRBJ2-1; 8 bases are a match to TRBD2. The CDR3 has 16 residues. CDR1 and CDR2 (germline): SGHTA, FQGNSA. Trimming removed 3 bases from V and 9 bases from J; junction bases left unmatched: 13. CDR3 DNA sequence: TGTGCCAGCAGCTTCCCGGGGGGGTACGGGAGTGGTGAGCAGTTCTTC. Translating it yields CASSFPGGYGSGEQFF.

The chain is built from TRBV27 and TRBJ2-7, with a tentative D call TRBD1 (5 bases). Germline CDR1 and CDR2: MNHEY and SMNVEV (reference sequence). Trimming took off 2 bases at V and 6 bases at J, with 11 bases between the two ends. This CDR3 spans 13 amino acids. The CDR3 region has the DNA TGTGCCAGCAGTTTAGTTGGGGCGGCCGAGCAGTACTTC. Protein: CASSLVGAAEQYF.